The 30 T cell receptor beta chains presented below share a single source sample, sequenced in a study of T cells in localized non-small cell lung cancer. Here immunoSEQ multiplex PCR was the method, and the copy in TCRdb shows in-frame clones only, minus some. The data show 45,000 to 60,000 clones, 70% to 90% seen once. The source material was PBMCs, sampled before any cancer treatment. The receptors stem from a man aged 40-75 years with stage II lung adenocarcinoma.

The V gene is TRBV28, the J gene TRBJ2-5; D perhaps matches TRBD2 (6 bases). Germline lookup yields CDR1 MDHEN and CDR2 SYDVKM. Trimming cost V 3 bases and J 4 bases, with 21 bases left between them. The CDR3 is 17 residues long. In nucleotides, the CDR3 is TGTGCCAGCAGTTTTGGAGACGGGCGGGGTTTTGGAGAGACCCAGTACTTC. Translated: CASSFGDGRGFGETQYF.

This clone was found once. V usage is TRBV5-1 and J usage is TRBJ2-3; D assignment may be TRBD1 or TRBD2 (5 bases each). Germline values: CDR1 SGHRS, CDR2 YFSETQ. This CDR3 is built from 16 residues. With 3 bases removed from V and 2 bases from J, the gap between germline ends came to 16 bases. CDR3 loop: CASSSPRDGFTDTQYF. In DNA form, the CDR3 reads TGCGCCAGCAGCTCCCCCCGGGACGGGTTCACAGATACGCAGTATTTT.

This chain uses TRBV19 with TRBJ1-2; no clear D. The V end lost 8 bases, the J end lost 4 bases, and 23 bases lay between the germline ends. Germline loops: CDR1 LNHDA, CDR2 SQIVND (reference sequence). There are 16 residues in the CDR3. The CDR3, as DNA: TGTGCCAGTGAGCGGGTTATATATGACACGTCCTATGGCTACACCTTC. It translates to CASERVIYDTSYGYTF.

This chain links TRBV5-1 with TRBJ1-2, with TRBD1 as a possible D gene (5 bases). V lost 4 bases and J lost 6, with 19 bases in between. From germline, CDR1 is SGHRS and CDR2 YFSETQ. The CDR3 is 15 amino acids. CDR3 DNA: TGCGCCAGCAGCGCCAACATCGGGGCGCAGGATGGCTACACCTTC. Protein sequence: CASSANIGAQDGYTF.

The chain combines TRBV6-1 with TRBJ1-5; no clear D gene. Germline loops: CDR1 MNHNS, CDR2 SASEGT. Trimming took 8 bases from V and 7 from J, leaving 12 bases between them. The CDR3 has 12 residues. The CDR3 coding sequence is TGTGCCAGCCGGTCAATGGGGCAGCCCCAGCATTTT. As protein: CASRSMGQPQHF.

The chain has TRBV11-1 and TRBJ1-1; 9 bases match TRBD1. The CDR3 contains 15 residues. The germline V gene has CDR1 SGHAT and CDR2 FQDESV (reference sequence). V lost 8 bases and J lost 0; bases outside the gene matches: 7. DNA for the CDR3: TGTGCCAGCTGTGAACGACAGGGGGTGAACACTGAAGCTTTCTTT. Translation: CASCERQGVNTEAFF. Drawing the rest from reference TRBV11-1 and TRBJ1-1, the complete variable domain is EAEVAQSPRYKITEKSQAVAFWCDPISGHATLYWYRQILGQGPELLVQFQDESVVDDSQLPKDRFSAERLKGVDSTLKIQPAELGDSAMYLCASCERQGVNTEAFFGQGTRLTVV.

This clone was recorded once. The chain uses TRBV15 and TRBJ1-1; 9 nucleotides align to TRBD1. Trimming at V came to 3 bases and at J to 0 bases, leaving 11 bases not matched to a gene. The CDR3 totals 18 residues. Germline V gene sequence: CDR1 LNHNV, CDR2 YYDKDF (reference sequence). The CDR3 reads CATSRGQGGSWMNTEAFF. Written as DNA, the CDR3 is TGTGCCACCAGCAGGGGACAGGGAGGATCCTGGATGAACACTGAAGCTTTCTTT. Full variable domain (remainder filled in from reference TRBV15 and TRBJ1-1): DAMVIQNPRYQVTQFGKPVTLSCSQTLNHNVMYWYQQKSSQAPKLLFHYYDKDFNNEADTPDNFQSRRPNTSFCFLDIRSPGLGDTAMYLCATSRGQGGSWMNTEAFFGQGTRLTVV.

This chain joins TRBV2 and TRBJ2-2, with D possibly matching TRBD1 (6 bases). Looked up from germline, CDR1 is SNHLY and CDR2 is FYNNEI. CDR3 size: 12 residues. Trimming cost V 5 bases and J 5 bases, with 6 bases left between them. The CDR3 loop is CASSRGTGELFF. The CDR3 DNA sequence: TGTGCCAGCAGTAGGGGGACCGGGGAGCTGTTTTTT. The full variable domain, rest sourced from reference TRBV2 and TRBJ2-2, is EPEVTQTPSHQVTQMGQEVILRCVPISNHLYFYWYRQILGQKVEFLVSFYNNEISEKSEIFDDQFSVERPDGSNFTLKIRSTKLEDSAMYFCASSRGTGELFFGEGSRLTVL.

The V call is TRBV2, the J call TRBJ1-6; 7 bases line up with TRBD1. With 7 bases clipped from V and 6 bases from J, the junction kept 12 bases outside the gene matches. The germline gives CDR1 SNHLY, CDR2 FYNNEI. There are 16 residues in the CDR3. The CDR3 reads CASKKGANVANSPLHF. CDR3 DNA sequence: TGTGCCAGCAAGAAGGGGGCAAATGTAGCTAATTCACCCCTCCACTTT.

This clone was counted only a few times. The J gene is TRBJ1-2, the V gene TRBV6-5; 8 nucleotides match TRBD1. Germline values: CDR1 MNHEY, CDR2 SVGAGI. The CDR3 covers 12 residues. J lost 4 bases, V lost 8 bases, and 3 bases had no gene match. The CDR3 is CASRTGIYGYTF. The CDR3 DNA is TGTGCCAGCCGGACAGGGATCTATGGCTACACCTTC.

This chain links TRBV5-6 with TRBJ2-3; D call uncertain. The V gene lost 4 bases and the J gene lost 5 bases, with 11 bases spanning the gap. Looked up from germline, CDR1 is SGHDT and CDR2 is YYEEEE. The CDR3 consists of 13 residues. The CDR3 region has the DNA TGTGCCAGCAGCCCGATCGCTTTAGATACGCAGTATTTT. Its translation: CASSPIALDTQYF.

The J gene is TRBJ2-6, the V gene TRBV10-2; no reliable D call. Per germline, CDR1 WSHSY and CDR2 SAAADI. This CDR3 has 14 amino acids. V lost 6 bases and J 2 bases, leaving 8 bases between the germline ends. CDR3 protein: CASRGGAGANVLTF. The CDR3 bases are TGCGCCAGCAGAGGCGGCGCTGGGGCCAACGTCCTGACTTTC.

The chain carries TRBV15 and TRBJ2-5; D gene ambiguous. The length of the CDR3 is 15 residues. The V gene's germline CDR1 is LNHNV and CDR2 YYDKDF (reference sequence). Trimming removed 4 bases from V and 4 bases from J, with 16 bases in between. CDR3 nucleotide sequence: TGTGCCACCAGCACTACTCTAACACGGAGAGAGACCCAGTACTTC. Amino acid sequence: CATSTTLTRRETQYF.

The chain carries TRBV9 and TRBJ2-2; D is unclear. V lost 2 bases, J lost 13 bases, and 15 bases lay in between. The CDR3 has 13 residues. The V gene's germline CDR1 is SGDLS and CDR2 YYNGEE. The CDR3 is CASSVDPSGGLFF. The CDR3 nucleotides are TGTGCCAGCAGCGTTGATCCATCGGGTGGGCTGTTTTTT.

This chain uses TRBV9 with TRBJ1-3; maybe TRBD1 (6 bases). V lost 1 base, J lost 1 base, and 9 bases lay in between. In germline, CDR1 is SGDLS, CDR2 YYNGEE. This CDR3 has 15 amino acids. Written as DNA, the CDR3 is TGTGCCAGCAGCGTAACAGGGTTATCTGGAAACACCATATATTTT. Its protein is CASSVTGLSGNTIYF. The variable domain in full, completed from reference TRBV9 and TRBJ1-3, reads DSGVTQTPKHLITATGQRVTLRCSPRSGDLSVYWYQQSLDQGLQFLIQYYNGEERAKGNILERFSAQQFPDLHSELNLSSLELGDSALYFCASSVTGLSGNTIYFGEGSWLTVV.

This clone was counted between two and nine times. V gene TRBV7-9 combines with J gene TRBJ2-5; no firm D call. The CDR3 sequence is 14 residues long. Germline-derived CDR1 and CDR2 are SEHNR and FQNEAQ (reference sequence). Trimming shortened V by 1 base and J by 5 bases, and 11 bases separated the two germline ends. CDR3 sequence (DNA): TGTGCCAGCAGCTTAGGGGTAGCAGGCGAGACCCAGTACTTC. It encodes CASSLGVAGETQYF.

The chain is built from TRBV6-1 and TRBJ2-7, with D possibly called TRBD1 or TRBD2 (5 bases each). Per the germline V gene, CDR1 is MNHNS and CDR2 is SASEGT. V lost 2 bases and J 3 bases, leaving 11 bases between the germline ends. This CDR3 region has 14 residues. The CDR3 loop is CASSETQGDYEQYV. In DNA form, the CDR3 reads TGTGCCAGCAGTGAAACCCAGGGAGACTACGAGCAGTACGTC.

The rearrangement uses TRBV6-4 and TRBJ2-3; D is unclear. The CDR3 is 11 amino acids. Per germline, CDR1 MRHNA and CDR2 SNTAGT. V was shortened by 10 bases and J by 8 bases, with 13 bases between the two germline ends. The DNA for the CDR3 is TGTGCCACCGCTGTTGGGCTTACGCAGTATTTT. This codes for CATAVGLTQYF.

The chain is built from TRBV6-5 and TRBJ1-2; D is ambiguous. The CDR3 runs 15 residues. Germline CDR1 is MNHEY and CDR2 is SVGAGI. Trimming stripped 5 bases from V and 7 bases from J, with 20 bases between. CDR3 protein: CASSTGNGVVSGYTF. In DNA, the CDR3 is TGTGCCAGCAGTACTGGAAACGGCGTAGTGAGTGGCTACACCTTC.

The chain employs TRBV19 and TRBJ1-2, with TRBD1 as a possible D gene (5 bases). The V gene lost 7 bases and the J gene lost 5 bases, with 11 bases spanning the gap. This CDR3 has 12 amino acids. In germline, CDR1 is LNHDA, CDR2 SQIVND (reference sequence). In DNA form, the CDR3 reads TGTGCCAGTACAGCAGGGTATTATGGCTACACCTTC. Translating it yields CASTAGYYGYTF.

This clone was counted between two and nine times. This same CDR3 is encoded by further DNA sequences in the sample. The chain joins TRBV11-2 to TRBJ2-7; 8 nucleotides match TRBD1. The J segment lost 2 bases and the V segment lost 1 base, leaving 4 bases of the junction unmatched. CDR3 size: 15 residues. The V gene's germline CDR1 is SGHAT and CDR2 FQNNGV. The CDR3 coding sequence is TGTGCCAGCAGCTTAGTCGGACAGGGTACCTACGAGCAGTACGTC. Protein sequence: CASSLVGQGTYEQYV.

CDR3 DNA: TGTGCCAGCAGTCCGGGAAGGGGAAATCAGCCCCAGCATTTT. Encoded protein: CASSPGRGNQPQHF. The chain has TRBV6-5 and TRBJ1-5; possible D gene TRBD1, 5 bases. Germline V lookup: CDR1 MNHEY, CDR2 SVGAGI. Deletions cut 5 bases from V and 4 bases from J, with 12 bases between. This CDR3 spans 14 amino acids.

The chain uses TRBV14 and TRBJ1-2; D is possibly TRBD1 (5 bases). This CDR3 contains 14 residues. The ends were cut back, 2 bases at V and 4 bases at J, with 11 bases in the middle. The V gene's germline CDR1 is SGHDN and CDR2 FVKESK. The CDR3 protein is CASSQIRGPYGYTF. In nucleotides, the CDR3 is TGTGCCAGCAGCCAAATACGGGGCCCCTATGGCTACACCTTC.

The chain is built from TRBV7-6 and TRBJ1-1, with a possible D match to TRBD1 (6 bases). CDR1 SGHVS and CDR2 FNYEAQ come from the germline V gene. V gave up 5 bases and J gave up 1 base, with 17 bases separating them. The CDR3 covers 16 residues. The CDR3 DNA sequence: TGTGCCAGCAGCCCTGGGTCAGGGGCTGCGAACACTGAAGCTTTCTTT. This codes for CASSPGSGAANTEAFF.

The chain joins TRBV15 to TRBJ2-5, with a possible D match to TRBD1 (5 bases). Germline CDR1 reads LNHNV; CDR2 reads YYDKDF (reference sequence). The V end was cut by 1 base, the J end by 5 bases, with 8 bases between. The CDR3 has 13 residues. The DNA of the CDR3 is TGTGCCACCAGCAGAGGACAGACGGAGACCCAGTACTTC. Translated, it gives CATSRGQTETQYF.

The J gene is TRBJ1-1, the V gene TRBV7-8, with D perhaps matching TRBD1 (6 bases). The CDR3 runs 17 residues. The ends were cut back, 5 bases at V and 0 bases at J, with 19 bases in the middle. CDR1 and CDR2 from the germline V gene are SGHVS and FQNEAQ. Written as DNA, the CDR3 is TGTGCCAGCAGCCTCGCGGGGGCAGGTACTCTGAACACTGAAGCTTTCTTT. This codes for CASSLAGAGTLNTEAFF. Variable domain in full (rest from reference TRBV7-8 and TRBJ1-1): GAGVSQSPRYKVAKRGQDVALRCDPISGHVSLFWYQQALGQGPEFLTYFQNEAQLDKSGLPSDRFFAERPEGSVSTLKIQRTQQEDSAVYLCASSLAGAGTLNTEAFFGQGTRLTVV.

This clone has a handful of counts. This rearrangement joins TRBV9 to TRBJ1-1, with D perhaps TRBD1 (6 bases). Germline-derived CDR1 and CDR2 are SGDLS and YYNGEE. V lost 0 bases and J lost 1, with 16 bases in between. The CDR3 sequence is 17 residues long. CDR3 coding DNA: TGTGCCAGCAGCGTAGGAGGTTTTGGGGGCGAGAACACTGAAGCTTTCTTT. It yields the protein CASSVGGFGGENTEAFF.

This chain links TRBV4-1 with TRBJ2-3, with 9 bases that match TRBD2. V shed 0 bases, J shed 4 bases, and the junction held 17 bases outside the gene matches. CDR1 MGHRA and CDR2 YSYEKL come from the germline V gene. The CDR3 has 20 residues. The CDR3 nucleotides read TGCGCCAGCAGCCAAGATCGGATTCCGAGACTAGCGGAGGGTGCAGATACGCAGTATTTT. Protein product: CASSQDRIPRLAEGADTQYF.

The rearrangement uses TRBV29-1 and TRBJ2-2, with 9 bases that match TRBD1. Germline V CDR1 and CDR2: SQVTM, ANQGSEA. CDR3 length equals 14 residues. The junction had 5 bases not matched to a gene; V was cut back by 2 bases and J by 7 bases. The chain's CDR3 is CSVEIGQGIGELFF. The CDR3 bases are TGCAGCGTTGAAATCGGACAGGGGATCGGGGAGCTGTTTTTT.

This clone was found a few times. The J gene is TRBJ2-3, the V gene TRBV11-3, with 10 nucleotides matching TRBD2. The J segment lost 1 base and the V segment lost 2 bases, leaving 6 bases of the junction unmatched. This CDR3 is built from 17 residues. CDR1 is SGHNT, CDR2 YENEEA, per germline. Here the CDR3 reads CASSLSRAGGRTDTQYF. In DNA, the CDR3 is TGTGCCAGCAGCTTATCTCGAGCGGGGGGGCGCACAGATACGCAGTATTTT.